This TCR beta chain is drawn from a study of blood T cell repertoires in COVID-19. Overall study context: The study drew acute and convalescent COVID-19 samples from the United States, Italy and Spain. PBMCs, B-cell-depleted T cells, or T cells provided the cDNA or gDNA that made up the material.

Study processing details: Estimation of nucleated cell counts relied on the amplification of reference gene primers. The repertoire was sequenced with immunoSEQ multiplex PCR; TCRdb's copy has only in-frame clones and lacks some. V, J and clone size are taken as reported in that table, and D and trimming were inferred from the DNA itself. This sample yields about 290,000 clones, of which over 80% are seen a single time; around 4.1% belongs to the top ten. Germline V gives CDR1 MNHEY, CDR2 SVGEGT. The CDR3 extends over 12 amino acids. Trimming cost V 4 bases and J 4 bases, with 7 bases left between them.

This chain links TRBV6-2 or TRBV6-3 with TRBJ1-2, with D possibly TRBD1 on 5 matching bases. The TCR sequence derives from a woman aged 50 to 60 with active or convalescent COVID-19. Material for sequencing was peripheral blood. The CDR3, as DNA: TGTGCCAGCAGTTTCCAGGGCTATGGCTACACCTTC. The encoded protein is CASSFQGYGYTF.